This T cell receptor (beta chain) was documented in a study of blood T cell repertoires in COVID-19. At the level of the study: Samples representing acute and convalescent COVID-19 were sourced from the United States, Italy and Spain.

Measured with immunoSEQ multiplex PCR; TCRdb has only the in-frame clones, and not every one. In the table there are fewer than 450,000 clones, around nine tenths of which are singletons. Germline values: CDR1 SEHNR, CDR2 FQNEAQ (reference sequence). Trimming stripped 1 base from V and 0 bases from J, with 10 bases between. This CDR3 spans 16 amino acids. The Seattle patients joined while their infection was active and were tracked longitudinally afterward. The chain carries TRBV7-9 and TRBJ2-4; D is unresolved. The material sequenced was peripheral blood. This clonotype was obtained from a woman between 70 and 85 years old with COVID-19, enrolled during active disease. CDR3 residues: CASSLGHILAKNIQYF. DNA of the CDR3: TGTGCCAGCAGCTTAGGTCACATTTTAGCCAAAAACATTCAGTACTTC.